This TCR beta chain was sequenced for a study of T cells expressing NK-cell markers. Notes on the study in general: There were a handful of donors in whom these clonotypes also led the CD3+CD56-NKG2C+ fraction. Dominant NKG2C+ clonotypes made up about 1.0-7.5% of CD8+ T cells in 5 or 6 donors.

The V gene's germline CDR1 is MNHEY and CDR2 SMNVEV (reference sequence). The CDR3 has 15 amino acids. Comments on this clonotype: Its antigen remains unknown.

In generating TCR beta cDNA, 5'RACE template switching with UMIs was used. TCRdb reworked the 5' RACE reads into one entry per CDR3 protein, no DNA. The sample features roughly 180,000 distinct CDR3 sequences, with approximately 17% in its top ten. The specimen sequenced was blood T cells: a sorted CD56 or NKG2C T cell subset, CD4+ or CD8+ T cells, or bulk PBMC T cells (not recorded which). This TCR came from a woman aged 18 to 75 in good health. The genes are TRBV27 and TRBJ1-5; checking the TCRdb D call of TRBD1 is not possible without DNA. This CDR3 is CASLLGQGRDQPQHF.